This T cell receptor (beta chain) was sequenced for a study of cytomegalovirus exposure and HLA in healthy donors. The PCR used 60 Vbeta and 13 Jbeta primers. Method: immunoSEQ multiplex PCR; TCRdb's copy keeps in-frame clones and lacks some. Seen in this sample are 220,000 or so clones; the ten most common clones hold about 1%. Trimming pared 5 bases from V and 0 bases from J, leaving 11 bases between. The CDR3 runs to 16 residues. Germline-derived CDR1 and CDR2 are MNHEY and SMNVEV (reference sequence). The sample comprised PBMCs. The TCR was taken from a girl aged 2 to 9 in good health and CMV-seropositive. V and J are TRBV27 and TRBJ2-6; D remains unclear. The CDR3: CASSPKTRSGANVLTF. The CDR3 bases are TGTGCCAGCAGTCCCAAAACTCGCTCTGGGGCCAACGTCCTGACTTTC.